The 32 T cell receptor beta chains below were found in one sample sequenced in a study of T cell responses to AZD1222 COVID-19 vaccine. Measured with immunoSEQ multiplex PCR; TCRdb has only the in-frame clones, and not every one. The sample has some 180,000 clones; 80% to 95% are singletons. Source: peripheral blood, taken 28 days after the second AZD1222 dose. Receptors were obtained from an adult who received the AZD1222 COVID-19 vaccine.

V and J are TRBV11-3 and TRBJ2-3; D remains unclear. Germline V gene sequence: CDR1 SGHNT, CDR2 YENEEA. CDR3 length: 14 residues. V dropped 0 bases and J dropped 0 bases, with 4 bases sitting between them. The chain's CDR3 is CASSLESSTDTQYF. In DNA form, the CDR3 reads TGTGCCAGCAGCTTAGAGTCTAGCACAGATACGCAGTATTTT.

The V call is TRBV4-2, the J call TRBJ2-2, with 7 nucleotides matching TRBD2. The CDR3 sequence is 17 residues long. V was pared by 0 bases and J by 2 bases, with 6 bases of the junction left unmatched. CDR1 LGHNA and CDR2 YNFKEQ come from the germline V gene. The CDR3 loop is CASSQDTTSDNTGELFF. In DNA, the CDR3 is TGTGCCAGCAGCCAAGATACCACTAGCGATAACACCGGGGAGCTGTTTTTT.

Here the CDR3 DNA reads TGCGCCAGCAGCCAAGATAGCGGGGTTGGCACAGATACGCAGTATTTT. As protein: CASSQDSGVGTDTQYF. The J gene is TRBJ2-3, the V gene TRBV4-3, with 8 bases aligning to TRBD2. This CDR3 is 16 amino acids long. In germline, CDR1 is LGHNA, CDR2 YSLEER. With V trimmed by 0 bases and J by 1 base, 3 bases remained unmatched.

The chain combines TRBV7-2 with TRBJ2-7; D gene unclear. Between the trimmed V and J ends, which lost 3 bases and 2 bases, there was a span of 11 bases. The CDR3 contains 14 residues. Per germline, CDR1 SGHTA and CDR2 FQGNSA. Written as DNA, the CDR3 is TGTGCCAGCAGCTTTTCGAGCACAACCTACGAGCAGTACTTC. Protein sequence: CASSFSSTTYEQYF. The whole variable domain, filled in from reference TRBV7-2 and TRBJ2-7, reads GAGVSQSPSNKVTEKGKDVELRCDPISGHTALYWYRQSLGQGLEFLIYFQGNSAPDKSGLPSDRFSAERTGGSVSTLTIQRTQQEDSAVYLCASSFSSTTYEQYFGPGTRLTVT.

The CDR3 protein is CASSQGVMGNIQYF. Here the CDR3 DNA reads TGTGCCAGCAGTCAGGGGGTCATGGGAAACATTCAGTACTTC. This sequence joins TRBV2 and TRBJ2-4; 7 bases match TRBD1. With 5 bases clipped from V and 6 bases from J, the junction kept 7 bases outside the gene matches. This CDR3 region has 14 residues. Germline V gene sequence: CDR1 SNHLY, CDR2 FYNNEI.

The J gene is TRBJ1-3, the V gene TRBV6-6; possible D gene TRBD1, 5 bases. The germline CDR1 and CDR2 sequences are MNHNY and SVGAGI (reference sequence). The CDR3 contains 13 residues. V dropped 10 bases and J dropped 10 bases, with 20 bases sitting between them. The CDR3 bases are TGTGCCACCTGGGGGACCGCAAAAAAGACCATATATTTT. Amino acids: CATWGTAKKTIYF.

The V and J genes are TRBV7-9 and TRBJ1-1; the D is unclear. The CDR3 has 10 residues. V was cut by 3 bases and J by 5 bases, with 1 base left in between. From germline, CDR1 is SEHNR and CDR2 FQNEAQ (reference sequence). The CDR3 here is CASSLTEAFF. The CDR3 DNA follows: TGTGCCAGCAGCTTGACTGAAGCTTTCTTT.

The V call is TRBV7-9, the J call TRBJ1-1; D unclear. The CDR3 has 16 amino acids. The V end was cut by 5 bases, the J end by 1 base, with 17 bases between. The germline V gene has CDR1 SEHNR and CDR2 FQNEAQ (reference sequence). The CDR3: CASSLWATRGNTEAFF. The CDR3 DNA is TGTGCCAGCAGCCTCTGGGCAACCCGCGGGAACACTGAAGCTTTCTTT. The whole variable domain, filled in from reference TRBV7-9 and TRBJ1-1, reads DTGVSQNPRHKITKRGQNVTFRCDPISEHNRLYWYRQTLGQGPEFLTYFQNEAQLEKSRLLSDRFSAERPKGSFSTLEIQRTEQGDSAMYLCASSLWATRGNTEAFFGQGTRLTVV.

The chain recombines TRBV13 with TRBJ1-6, with a possible D match to TRBD1 (6 bases). CDR3 length: 16 amino acids. V shed 4 bases and J shed 2 bases, with 12 bases lying between them. Germline CDR1 and CDR2: PRHDT and FYEKMQ (reference sequence). The CDR3 DNA reads TGTGCCAGCAGCTCCGGGGGCAGTGCCTATAATTCACCCCTCCACTTT. The encoded protein is CASSSGGSAYNSPLHF.

The chain employs TRBV5-4 and TRBJ2-7; 9 nucleotides line up with TRBD1. CDR1 and CDR2 (germline): SGHNT, YYREEE (reference sequence). This CDR3 comprises 15 residues. J was trimmed by 4 bases and V by 4 bases; bases with no gene match: 9. This CDR3 reads CASSLGQGPTYEQYF. CDR3 in DNA: TGTGCCAGCAGCCTAGGACAGGGGCCCACATACGAGCAGTACTTC.

The chain joins TRBV5-4 to TRBJ2-2, with unresolved D. V was pared by 0 bases and J by 4 bases, with 13 bases between. The CDR3 length is 16 residues. Germline loops: CDR1 SGHNT, CDR2 YYREEE (reference sequence). The DNA of the CDR3 is TGTGCCAGCAGCTTGGACGATACATTGGGCACCGGGGAGCTGTTTTTT. The encoded protein is CASSLDDTLGTGELFF.

V and J are TRBV23-1 and TRBJ1-1, with a possible D match to TRBD1 (6 bases). TRBV23-1 is flagged as an ORF with uncertain function. The length of the CDR3 is 15 residues. Trimming removed 7 bases at V and 2 bases at J, with 17 bases between. CDR3 loop: CASTQGGVGNTEAFF. In DNA, the CDR3 is TGCGCCAGCACCCAAGGGGGAGTCGGAAACACTGAAGCTTTCTTT.

Note on this clone: The sample has other DNA sequences that encode this CDR3 too. CDR3 sequence: CASSIVANEQFF. DNA of the CDR3: TGTGCCAGTAGTATAGTGGCGAATGAGCAGTTCTTC. The V call is TRBV19, the J call TRBJ2-1; D not certain. The CDR3 sequence is 12 residues long. Germline loops: CDR1 LNHDA, CDR2 SQIVND (reference sequence). V was trimmed by 1 base and J by 7 bases, leaving 5 bases between them.

The V gene is TRBV5-1, the J gene TRBJ2-7; D possibly matches TRBD1 or TRBD2 (5 bases each). The CDR3 covers 17 residues. CDR1 SGHRS and CDR2 YFSETQ come from the germline V gene. The ends were cut back, 2 bases at V and 5 bases at J, with 23 bases in the middle. Here the CDR3 DNA reads TGCGCCAGCAGCTTCGCCTCCTTGGGGGATCGGTCCCACGAGCAGTACTTC. It yields the protein CASSFASLGDRSHEQYF. Drawing the rest from reference TRBV5-1 and TRBJ2-7, the complete variable domain is KAGVTQTPRYLIKTRGQQVTLSCSPISGHRSVSWYQQTPGQGLQFLFEYFSETQRNKGNFPGRFSGRQFSNSRSEMNVSTLELGDSALYLCASSFASLGDRSHEQYFGPGTRLTVT.

This clone was counted once. This chain joins TRBV28 and TRBJ1-2; D gene ambiguous. Germline CDR1 is MDHEN and CDR2 is SYDVKM. The germline V and J ends were trimmed by 5 bases and 0 bases, with 13 bases remaining between them. The CDR3 runs to 15 residues. The CDR3 is CASSPPALANYGYTF. For the CDR3, the DNA is TGTGCCAGCAGTCCCCCCGCCTTAGCTAACTATGGCTACACCTTC.

The V gene is TRBV6-5, the J gene TRBJ1-4, with D tentatively TRBD1 (5 bases). The CDR3 contains 15 residues. Trimming shortened V by 4 bases and J by 7 bases, and 16 bases separated the two germline ends. CDR1 and CDR2 from the germline V gene are MNHEY and SVGAGI. The DNA of the CDR3 is TGTGCCAGCAGTTTCAGGGTTCGGTTCTCTGAAAAACTGTTTTTT. Translation: CASSFRVRFSEKLFF.

This clone was seen just once. V and J are TRBV18 and TRBJ1-2; a possible D gene is TRBD1 (6 bases). Germline CDR1 is KGHSH and CDR2 is LQKENI. The V and J ends lost 2 bases and 4 bases respectively, with 8 bases between them. This CDR3 comprises 13 residues. The CDR3 sequence: CASSPTQGYGYTF. DNA for the CDR3: TGTGCCAGCTCACCAACACAGGGCTATGGCTACACCTTC.

CDR3 nucleotides: TGCGCCAGCAGCTTGGGGGGGAGTAATTCACCCCTCCACTTT. Amino acids: CASSLGGSNSPLHF. The chain carries TRBV5-1 and TRBJ1-6; possible D gene TRBD1, 5 bases. Germline-derived CDR1 and CDR2 are SGHRS and YFSETQ. Trimming removed 0 bases at V and 6 bases at J, with 7 bases between. The CDR3 runs 14 residues.

The chain joins TRBV30 to TRBJ1-3; D not resolved. CDR3 length equals 14 residues. Germline V gives CDR1 GTSNPN, CDR2 SVGIG (reference sequence). V was clipped by 1 base and J by 1 base, with 8 bases between them. In DNA, the CDR3 is TGTGCCTGGAGTGGGGGTCGGTCTGGAAACACCATATATTTT. Its translation is CAWSGGRSGNTIYF.

The chain recombines TRBV5-1 with TRBJ2-1, with 10 bases matching TRBD1. Germline V gene sequence: CDR1 SGHRS, CDR2 YFSETQ. V shed 5 bases and J 8 bases; nucleotides not matched to a gene: 16. This CDR3 is 17 amino acids long. The CDR3 protein is CASRDQRTGGMAHEQFF. The CDR3, as DNA: TGCGCCAGCAGAGACCAGCGGACAGGGGGGATGGCGCATGAGCAGTTCTTC.

This chain links TRBV2 with TRBJ1-1, with 7 bases lining up with TRBD1. The germline V gene has CDR1 SNHLY and CDR2 FYNNEI. Trimming took 6 bases from V and 11 from J; bases not matched to a gene: 12. There are 13 residues in the CDR3. The CDR3 nucleotides are TGTGCCAGCAGGGCGACAGGGCCGGCTAGGGCTTTCTTT. It yields the protein CASRATGPARAFF.

The rearrangement uses TRBV5-1 and TRBJ1-2, with D possibly being TRBD1 (5 bases). Looked up from germline, CDR1 is SGHRS and CDR2 is YFSETQ. The CDR3 contains 14 residues. V was shortened by 4 bases and J by 0 bases, with 10 bases between the two germline ends. CDR3 nucleotide sequence: TGCGCCAGCAGCCCGGGGGGAGCTAACTATGGCTACACCTTC. The encoded protein is CASSPGGANYGYTF. The full variable domain, its missing parts supplied by reference TRBV5-1 and TRBJ1-2, is KAGVTQTPRYLIKTRGQQVTLSCSPISGHRSVSWYQQTPGQGLQFLFEYFSETQRNKGNFPGRFSGRQFSNSRSEMNVSTLELGDSALYLCASSPGGANYGYTFGSGTRLTVV.

The V gene is TRBV9, the J gene TRBJ2-3; D could derive from TRBD1 or TRBD2 (6 bases each). The CDR3 runs to 16 residues. V lost 2 bases and J 1 base, leaving 14 bases between the germline ends. Germline V CDR1 and CDR2: SGDLS, YYNGEE. CDR3 nucleotides: TGTGCCAGCAGCGTCGGAGGGGGGCCCCGCACAGATACGCAGTATTTT. It is translated as CASSVGGGPRTDTQYF.

The chain couples TRBV29-1 to TRBJ2-7; 10 bases map to TRBD1. This CDR3 has 15 amino acids. Germline trimming cut 5 bases from V and 5 bases from J; bases unmatched to any gene: 12. Per germline, CDR1 SQVTM and CDR2 ANQGSEA. The CDR3 region is CSVPRQGAPLDEQYF. The CDR3 nucleotides read TGCAGCGTTCCAAGACAGGGGGCTCCTCTAGACGAGCAGTACTTC.

The chain uses TRBV3-1 (or the pseudogene TRBV3-2) and TRBJ2-7, with a weak D call TRBD1 (6 bases). CDR1 and CDR2 from the germline V gene are LGHDT and YNNKEL (reference sequence). The CDR3 is made up of 15 amino acids. The germline V and J ends were trimmed by 5 bases and 1 base, with 15 bases remaining between them. The CDR3 DNA is TGTGCCAGCAGCTCGAGGCCGGACAGTTCCTACGAGCAGTACTTC. Amino acids: CASSSRPDSSYEQYF.

Here the CDR3 reads CASRPGLLNYGYTF. CDR3 sequence (DNA): TGTGCCAGCCGTCCGGGTCTCCTTAACTATGGCTACACCTTC. The J gene is TRBJ1-2, the V gene TRBV6-5, with D unresolved. In germline, CDR1 is MNHEY, CDR2 SVGAGI. CDR3 length: 14 residues. V was pared by 8 bases and J by 1 base, with 14 bases between.

The chain recombines TRBV14 with TRBJ2-7; no reliable D call. The CDR3 is made up of 14 amino acids. Germline CDR1 reads SGHDN; CDR2 reads FVKESK. V lost 2 bases and J 0 bases, leaving 8 bases between the germline ends. The CDR3 sequence is CASSQFQTSYEQYF. CDR3 DNA: TGTGCCAGCAGCCAATTCCAGACCTCCTACGAGCAGTACTTC.

The chain carries TRBV7-8 and TRBJ1-6; TRBD1 matches 7 bases. The CDR3 loop spans 15 amino acids. Trimming cost V 0 bases and J 8 bases; bases outside gene matches: 4. The germline V gene has CDR1 SGHVS and CDR2 FQNEAQ. CDR3 sequence reads: CASSLAGGQHSPLHF. The CDR3 DNA sequence: TGTGCCAGCAGCTTAGCTGGGGGACAGCATTCACCCCTCCACTTT.

The V and J genes are TRBV9 and TRBJ2-1, with TRBD2 matching 8 bases. Germline V CDR1 and CDR2: SGDLS, YYNGEE. CDR3 length: 16 residues. With 4 bases clipped from V and 0 bases from J, the junction kept 6 bases outside the gene matches. The CDR3 sequence: CASSPGGAASYNEQFF. CDR3 DNA: TGTGCCAGCAGCCCCGGGGGGGCGGCCTCCTACAATGAGCAGTTCTTC.

The chain is built from TRBV14 and TRBJ2-5, with a tentative D call TRBD2 (5 bases). Trimming took 5 bases from V and 7 from J, leaving 8 bases between them. This CDR3 is built from 11 residues. Germline V lookup: CDR1 SGHDN, CDR2 FVKESK. The CDR3 DNA follows: TGTGCCAGCAGCTACGCGGGGACCCAGTACTTC. Translation: CASSYAGTQYF.

The chain joins TRBV3-1 (or the pseudogene TRBV3-2) to TRBJ2-1; unclear D gene. Trimming pared 1 base from V and 7 bases from J, leaving 11 bases between. This CDR3 is built from 14 residues. Looked up from germline, CDR1 is LGHDT and CDR2 is YNNKEL (reference sequence). The CDR3, as DNA: TGTGCCAGCAGCCAAGTGGCTAGTCGGAATGAGCAGTTCTTC. Its translation: CASSQVASRNEQFF.

The rearrangement links TRBV20-1 to TRBJ1-4, with D perhaps TRBD1 (5 bases). CDR1 and CDR2 (germline): DFQATT, SNEGSKA (reference sequence). V gave up 3 bases and J gave up 3 bases, with 17 bases separating them. This CDR3 spans 16 amino acids. The CDR3 here is CSASYAGGRSNEKLFF. The CDR3 DNA sequence: TGCAGTGCTAGTTATGCCGGGGGAAGGTCTAATGAAAAACTGTTTTTT.